The source of this T cell receptor (beta chain) is a study of blood T cell repertoires in COVID-19. Study overall: Sample material is recorded as cDNA or gDNA derived from T cells, B-cell-depleted T cells, or PBMCs.

How the authors handled the data: Amplification of reference gene primers provided the estimated nucleated cell counts. Measured with immunoSEQ multiplex PCR; TCRdb has only the in-frame clones, and not every one. V and J calls and clone size are given by that table; D and trimming were obtained from the DNA. The data show 150,000 or so clones, over 70% seen once. Per germline, CDR1 SGHNT and CDR2 YYREEE (reference sequence). The CDR3 extends over 12 amino acids. The V end lost 4 bases, the J end lost 8 bases, and 12 bases lay between the germline ends. Across 20 to 25 US areas, participants ranged in age from roughly 18 to 95 years.

J is TRBJ1-2 and V is TRBV5-4; TRBD1 is a possible D gene (6 bases). This receptor was obtained from a woman between 35 and 50 years old with acute COVID-19. The sequenced sample was PBMCs or T cells enriched from blood (not recorded which). CDR3 region: CASSGPGTGYTF. The DNA of the CDR3 is TGTGCCAGCAGCGGACCCGGGACAGGCTACACCTTC.